This T cell receptor (beta chain) comes out of a study of glioma-infiltrating T cells after dendritic cell vaccination. About the study: Treatment, given 2003 to 2012, was autologous tumor lysate-pulsed dendritic cell vaccination.

The PCR used 60 V beta and 13 J beta primers. Sequencing used immunoSEQ multiplex PCR; TCRdb keeps in-frame clones, though not all of them. The sample has about 96,000 clones; around three quarters are singletons. All glioblastoma patients lacked an isocitrate dehydrogenase mutation. This clone has more than one count but fewer than ten. Its cognate antigen is unknown. Study-wide points: Estimated pretreatment TIL content predicted outcome after dendritic cell vaccination.

There are 14 residues in the CDR3. V was trimmed by 4 bases and J by 5 bases, leaving 11 bases between them. Germline-derived CDR1 and CDR2 are MDHEN and SYDVKM. The input for sequencing was blood, taken before dendritic cell vaccination. This TCR came from a human donor with glioblastoma. The chain carries TRBV28 and TRBJ1-4; TRBD1 might be the D (5 bases). This CDR3 is CASSSRGFNEKLFF. The DNA for the CDR3 is TGTGCCAGCAGTTCTAGGGGATTCAATGAAAAACTGTTTTTT. Looking up the rest from reference TRBV28 and TRBJ1-4 gives the full variable domain: DVKVTQSSRYLVKRTGEKVFLECVQDMDHENMFWYRQDPGLGLRLIYFSYDVKMKEKGDIPEGYSVSREKKERFSLILESASTNQTSMYLCASSSRGFNEKLFFGSGTQLSVL.